This T cell receptor (beta chain) appears in the sequencing data of a study of control samples from healthy donors and cancer patients. The assay was immunoSEQ multiplex PCR, and TCRdb's table has in-frame clones only and misses some. This table has 150,000 or so clones, over 85% appearing once. This clone came up once. Germline lookup yields CDR1 SGHTA and CDR2 FQGNSA. The CDR3 extends over 15 amino acids. After removal of 8 bases from V and 10 bases from J, the junction contained 12 bases not matched to a gene. The material sequenced was blood. The origin of this receptor is a man between 18 and 35 years old in good health. J is TRBJ2-1 and V is TRBV7-2; 12 nucleotides match TRBD1. In DNA form, the CDR3 reads TGTGCCAGCGGACCGGGACAGGGGGCCGTCGGGGAGCAGTTCTTC. This translates into CASGPGQGAVGEQFF.